This TCR beta chain was retrieved from a study of blood T cell repertoires in COVID-19. Study-level background: COVID-19 samples from acute and convalescent phases originated in the United States, Italy and Spain.

Profiling relied on immunoSEQ multiplex PCR, and the TCRdb table lists in-frame clones only, not all of them. The repertoire holds some 380,000 clones, about 89% seen once, with 1% to 1.5% in the top ten. V lost 6 bases to trimming and J lost 8 bases, with 4 bases between them. The CDR3 is made up of 10 amino acids. Germline V CDR1 and CDR2: LNHDA, SQIVND (reference sequence). The material sequenced was PBMCs or T cells enriched from blood (not recorded which). This receptor was obtained from a man aged 30 to 39 who had recovered from COVID-19. The V and J genes are TRBV19 and TRBJ1-4; no clear D gene. Here the CDR3 reads CASRQEKLFF. The CDR3 coding sequence is TGTGCCAGTAGGCAGGAAAAACTGTTTTTT.